This T cell receptor (beta chain) was observed in a study of shared clonotypes between healthy human individuals. Study information: Per-donor plates numbered three CD4 naive, three CD4 memory, two CD8 naive and one CD8 memory.

The table came from immunoSEQ multiplex PCR; TCRdb's copy has only in-frame clones and leaves some out. The profile shows about 640,000 clones, approximately 75% of them singletons. Overall study findings and caveats: Despite large depth, rarefaction showed incomplete sorted-subset sequencing. Non-shared clonotypes displayed generation probabilities falling below those of clonotypes present in all four donors. Sampling was confined to blood; repertoires within tissues likely differ.

In this sample, this clone turned up a few times. Its antigen is unidentified. Within the sample, other DNA sequences also encode this same CDR3. The TCR originated in a woman aged 30 to 39 in good health. The sample was memory CD4+ T cells sorted from blood. As to subset: CD45RA-negative fraction.

This CDR3 reads CASSSGQEETQYF. In DNA, the CDR3 is TGTGCCAGCAGCTCGGGACAGGAAGAGACCCAGTACTTC. The V and J genes are TRBV7-3 and TRBJ2-5, with TRBD1 identical over 8 bases. CDR1 SGHTA and CDR2 FQGTGA come from the germline V gene. V trimming: 4 bases; J trimming: 3 bases; junction bases outside the gene matches: 1. The CDR3 is 13 residues long.